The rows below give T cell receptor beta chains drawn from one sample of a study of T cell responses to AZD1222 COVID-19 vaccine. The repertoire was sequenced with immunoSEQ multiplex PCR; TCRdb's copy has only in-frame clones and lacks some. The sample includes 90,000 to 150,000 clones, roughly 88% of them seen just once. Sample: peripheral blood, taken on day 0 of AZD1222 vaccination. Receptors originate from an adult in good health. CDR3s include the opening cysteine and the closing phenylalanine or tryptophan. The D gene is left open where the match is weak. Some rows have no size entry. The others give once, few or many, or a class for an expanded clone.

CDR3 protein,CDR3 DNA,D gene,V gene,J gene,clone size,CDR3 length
CASSLTTGFNEKLFF,TGTGCCAGCAGCTTAACTACAGGATTTAATGAAAAACTGTTTTTT,-,TRBV7-9,TRBJ1-4,-,15
CASSQGTSYEQYF,TGTGCCAGCAGCCAAGGGACTAGCTACGAGCAGTACTTC,TRBD2,TRBV11-3,TRBJ2-7,-,13
CASTSDRTSYNSPLHF,TGTGCCAGCACCTCGGACAGGACGTCCTATAATTCACCCCTCCACTTT,TRBD1,TRBV3-1/TRBV3-2,TRBJ1-6,-,16
CAISEEQGANYGYTF,TGTGCCATCAGTGAGGAACAGGGGGCTAACTATGGCTACACCTTC,TRBD1,TRBV10-3,TRBJ1-2,once,15
CASSESEGSNQPQHF,TGTGCCAGCAGTGAATCAGAGGGGAGCAATCAGCCCCAGCATTTT,-,TRBV6-1,TRBJ1-5,-,15
CASSYPFTTGVNEKLFF,TGTGCCAGCAGTTATCCCTTTACCACGGGAGTTAATGAAAAACTGTTTTTT,-,TRBV6-2/TRBV6-3,TRBJ1-4,few,17
CASGSRDWGAAEAFF,TGTGCTAGTGGTTCCCGTGATTGGGGCGCGGCTGAAGCTTTCTTT,-,TRBV12-5,TRBJ1-1,-,15
CASSPPASYNEQFF,TGTGCCAGCTCACCACCAGCTTCCTACAATGAGCAGTTCTTC,-,TRBV18,TRBJ2-1,-,14
CASSQGAGGPEETQYF,TGTGCCAGCAGCCAGGGAGCGGGGGGGCCCGAAGAGACCCAGTACTTC,TRBD2,TRBV4-2,TRBJ2-5,-,16
CASSLGGASGNTIYF,TGTGCCAGCAGCTTGGGGGGGGCCTCTGGAAACACCATATATTTT,-,TRBV5-4,TRBJ1-3,-,15
CASSLERGYTEAFF,TGTGCCAGCAGCTTAGAAAGGGGCTACACTGAAGCTTTCTTT,-,TRBV7-2,TRBJ1-1,-,14
CASQGDNSPLHF,TGTGCCAGCCAGGGGGATAATTCACCCCTCCACTTT,TRBD1,TRBV12-3/TRBV12-4,TRBJ1-6,-,12
CAISYQETQYF,TGTGCCATCAGTTACCAAGAGACCCAGTACTTC,-,TRBV10-3,TRBJ2-5,-,11
CASSSGQGVYTEAFF,TGTGCCAGCAGCTCGGGACAGGGGGTGTACACTGAAGCTTTCTTT,TRBD1,TRBV5-4,TRBJ1-1,-,15
CASSQEGASGGAHEQFF,TGCGCCAGCAGCCAAGAAGGGGCTAGCGGGGGGGCGCATGAGCAGTTCTTC,TRBD2,TRBV4-1,TRBJ2-1,-,17
CSANFLNEQFF,TGCAGTGCTAATTTCCTCAATGAGCAGTTCTTC,-,TRBV20-1,TRBJ2-1,-,11
CASSLGQSYEQYF,TGTGCCAGCAGCTTGGGACAGAGCTACGAGCAGTACTTC,-,TRBV5-4,TRBJ2-7,-,13
CASSYSRFGEAFF,TGTGCCAGCAGTTACTCGCGTTTCGGGGAAGCTTTCTTT,-,TRBV6-5,TRBJ1-1,-,13
CASSRLLEGTGSYNEQFF,TGCGCCAGCAGCAGACTACTTGAGGGGACAGGTTCCTACAATGAGCAGTTCTTC,TRBD1,TRBV4-3,TRBJ2-1,-,18
CASSLDIYTEAFF,TGTGCCAGCAGCCTGGACATTTACACTGAAGCTTTCTTT,-,TRBV12-3/TRBV12-4,TRBJ1-1,-,13
CASSQQGGGEKLFF,TGTGCCAGCAGCCAACAGGGGGGAGGCGAAAAACTGTTTTTT,TRBD1,TRBV6-5,TRBJ1-4,-,14
CAINNGNTIYF,TGTGCCATCAATAATGGAAACACCATATATTTT,-,TRBV10-3,TRBJ1-3,-,11
CASSKVRTGGRGETQYF,TGTGCCAGCAGCAAAGTTAGGACAGGGGGACGTGGAGAGACCCAGTACTTC,-,TRBV21-1,TRBJ2-5,once,17
CASSHRNVRGDNSPLHF,TGCGCCAGCAGCCATAGAAATGTCAGGGGCGATAATTCACCCCTCCACTTT,-,TRBV4-1,TRBJ1-6,-,17
CASRRDTLNQPQHF,TGTGCCAGTAGGCGGGACACACTAAATCAGCCCCAGCATTTT,-,TRBV19,TRBJ1-5,-,14
CASSYSQGAYEQYF,TGTGCCAGCAGTTATAGTCAGGGGGCCTACGAGCAGTACTTC,TRBD1,TRBV6-2/TRBV6-3,TRBJ2-7,-,14
CASSSRTSSNEQFF,TGTGCCAGTAGTTCCAGGACTAGTTCCAATGAGCAGTTCTTC,TRBD2,TRBV19,TRBJ2-1,-,14
CASSPGLNNEQFF,TGTGCCAGCAGTCCCGGACTCAACAATGAGCAGTTCTTC,-,TRBV27,TRBJ2-1,-,13
CASSSEGMNTEAFF,TGTGCCAGTAGTAGCGAGGGCATGAACACTGAAGCTTTCTTT,-,TRBV19,TRBJ1-1,-,14
CASSPPRTGTTDTQYF,TGCGCCAGCAGCCCCCCCCGGACAGGGACGACAGATACGCAGTATTTT,TRBD1,TRBV5-1,TRBJ2-3,-,16
CASGGGRGYTF,TGTGCCAGTGGAGGGGGCCGCGGCTACACCTTC,TRBD1,TRBV19,TRBJ1-2,-,11
CASSQSRGNQPQHF,TGTGCCAGCAGCCAGTCCAGGGGCAATCAGCCCCAGCATTTT,-,TRBV6-2/TRBV6-3,TRBJ1-5,-,14
CASRRIQGDSNQPQHF,TGTGCCAGCAGAAGAATACAGGGGGATAGCAATCAGCCCCAGCATTTT,TRBD1,TRBV2,TRBJ1-5,-,16
CASSAGPQVYDTQYF,TGTGCCAGCAGCGCCGGGCCCCAGGTCTACGATACGCAGTATTTT,-,TRBV5-4,TRBJ2-3,-,15
CASSGGYTEAFF,TGCGCCAGCAGCGGGGGGTACACTGAAGCTTTCTTT,-,TRBV5-1,TRBJ1-1,few,12
CASSLETGIANYGYTF,TGTGCCAGCAGCTTGGAGACAGGGATAGCTAACTATGGCTACACCTTC,TRBD1,TRBV5-6,TRBJ1-2,few,16
CASSQGSISIRDTQYF,TGTGCCAGCAGCCAAGGGTCGATCTCGATCAGGGATACGCAGTATTTT,-,TRBV3-1/TRBV3-2,TRBJ2-3,-,16
CASSYYGGNSYEQYF,TGTGCCAGCAGTTACTATGGGGGCAACTCCTACGAGCAGTACTTC,-,TRBV6-5,TRBJ2-7,-,15
CASSAQIGSTEAFF,TGTGCCAGCAGCGCGCAAATAGGCAGCACTGAAGCTTTCTTT,-,TRBV7-9,TRBJ1-1,-,14
CSVGGGVSGYTF,TGCAGCGTTGGAGGCGGGGTTAGTGGCTACACCTTC,-,TRBV29-1,TRBJ1-2,-,12
CASSDVGPSTYEQYF,TGTGCCAGCAGTGATGTGGGACCAAGCACCTACGAGCAGTACTTC,-,TRBV2,TRBJ2-7,-,15
CASIPWGNAPAFF,TGTGCCAGCATCCCTTGGGGGAATGCCCCCGCTTTCTTT,-,TRBV6-5,TRBJ1-1,-,13
CSAPYTEAFF,TGCAGTGCCCCCTACACTGAAGCTTTCTTT,-,TRBV20-1,TRBJ1-1,-,10
CASTQSNEQFF,TGTGCCAGTACCCAAAGCAATGAGCAGTTCTTC,-,TRBV19,TRBJ2-1,-,11